The subject of this entry is one T cell receptor beta chain. The antigen is undetermined. The data are from a study of T cell repertoires in cytomegalovirus infection. Each CDR3 protein is one row after TCRdb ran MiXCR on the reads. In the table there are a few hundred thousand distinct CDR3 sequences, 40% of which are singletons. There are 15 residues in the CDR3. Germline values: CDR1 DFQATT, CDR2 SNEGSKA (reference sequence). V shed 1 base, J shed 0 bases, and the junction held 2 bases outside the gene matches. Study-level points and caveats: CMV carriers having the relevant HLA were flagged by cumulative public TCR beta family frequency.

V is TRBV20-1 and J is TRBJ2-1; 8 nucleotides align to TRBD1. Specimen: cultured PBMCs, collected from culture after CMV antigen stimulation. This sequence was found in a human donor in good health (CMV status not recorded). Some clones in this sample may be carry-over from other donors' samples. The CDR3 loop is CSARGGTGSYNEQFF. In nucleotides, the CDR3 is TGCAGTGCTAGAGGAGGGACAGGCTCCTACAATGAGCAGTTCTTC.